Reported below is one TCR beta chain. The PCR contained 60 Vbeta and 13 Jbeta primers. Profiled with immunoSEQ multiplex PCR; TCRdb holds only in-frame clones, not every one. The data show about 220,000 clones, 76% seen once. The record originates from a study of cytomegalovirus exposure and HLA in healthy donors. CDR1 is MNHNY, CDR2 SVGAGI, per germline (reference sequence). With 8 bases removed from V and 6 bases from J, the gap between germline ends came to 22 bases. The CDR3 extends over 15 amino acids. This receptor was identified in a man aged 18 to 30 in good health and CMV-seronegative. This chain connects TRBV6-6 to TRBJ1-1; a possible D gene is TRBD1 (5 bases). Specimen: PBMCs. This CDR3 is CASLVVRGLGAEAFF. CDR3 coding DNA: TGTGCCAGCCTCGTGGTACGGGGGTTGGGCGCTGAAGCTTTCTTT.